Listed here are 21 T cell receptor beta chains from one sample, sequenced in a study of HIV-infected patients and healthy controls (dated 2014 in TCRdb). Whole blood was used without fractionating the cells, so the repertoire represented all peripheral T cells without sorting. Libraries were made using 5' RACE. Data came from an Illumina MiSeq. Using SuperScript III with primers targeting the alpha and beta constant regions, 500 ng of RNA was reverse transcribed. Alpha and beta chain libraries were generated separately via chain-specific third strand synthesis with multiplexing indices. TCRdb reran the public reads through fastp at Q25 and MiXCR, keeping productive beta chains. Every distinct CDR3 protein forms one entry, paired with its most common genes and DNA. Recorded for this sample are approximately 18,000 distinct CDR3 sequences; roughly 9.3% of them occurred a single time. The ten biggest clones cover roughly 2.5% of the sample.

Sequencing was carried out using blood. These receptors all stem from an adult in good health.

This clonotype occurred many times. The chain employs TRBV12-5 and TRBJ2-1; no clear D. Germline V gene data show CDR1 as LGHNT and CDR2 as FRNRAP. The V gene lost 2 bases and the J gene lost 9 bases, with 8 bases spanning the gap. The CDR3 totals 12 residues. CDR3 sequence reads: CASGLSWTEQFF. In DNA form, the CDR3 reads TGTGCTAGTGGTTTGTCCTGGACTGAGCAGTTCTTC.

The chain's CDR3 is CSAWTPNTDTQYF. The CDR3 DNA reads TGCAGTGCATGGACCCCAAACACAGATACGCAGTATTTT. The chain links TRBV20-1 to TRBJ2-3, with no clear D. Trimming removed 6 bases at V and 2 bases at J, with 12 bases between. The CDR3 length is 13 residues. From germline, CDR1 is DFQATT and CDR2 SNEGSKA (reference sequence).

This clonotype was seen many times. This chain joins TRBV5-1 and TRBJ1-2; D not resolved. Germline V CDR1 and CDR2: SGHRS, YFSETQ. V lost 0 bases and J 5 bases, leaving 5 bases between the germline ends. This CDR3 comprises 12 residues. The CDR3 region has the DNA TGCGCCAGCAGCTTGGACGAGTATGGCTACACCTTC. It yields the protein CASSLDEYGYTF.

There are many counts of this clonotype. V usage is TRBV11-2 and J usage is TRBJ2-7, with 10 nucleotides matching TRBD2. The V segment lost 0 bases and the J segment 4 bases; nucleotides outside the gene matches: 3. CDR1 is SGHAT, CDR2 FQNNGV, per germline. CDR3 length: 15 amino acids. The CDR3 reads CASSLDLAGGYEQYF. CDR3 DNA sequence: TGTGCCAGCAGCTTAGATTTAGCGGGGGGTTACGAGCAGTACTTC.

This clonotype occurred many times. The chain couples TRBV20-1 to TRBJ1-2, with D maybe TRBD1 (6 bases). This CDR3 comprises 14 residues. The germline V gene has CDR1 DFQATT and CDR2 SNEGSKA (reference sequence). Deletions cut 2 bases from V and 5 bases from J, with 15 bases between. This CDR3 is CSARPLTGGYGYTF. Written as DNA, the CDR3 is TGCAGTGCTAGACCTTTGACAGGCGGGTATGGCTACACCTTC.

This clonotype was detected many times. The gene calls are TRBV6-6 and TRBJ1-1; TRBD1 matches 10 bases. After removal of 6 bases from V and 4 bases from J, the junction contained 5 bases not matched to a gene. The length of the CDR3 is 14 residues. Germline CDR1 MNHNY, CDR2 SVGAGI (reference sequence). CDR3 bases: TGTGCCAGCAGACGACAGGGGGCGGTCACTGAAGCTTTCTTT. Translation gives CASRRQGAVTEAFF.

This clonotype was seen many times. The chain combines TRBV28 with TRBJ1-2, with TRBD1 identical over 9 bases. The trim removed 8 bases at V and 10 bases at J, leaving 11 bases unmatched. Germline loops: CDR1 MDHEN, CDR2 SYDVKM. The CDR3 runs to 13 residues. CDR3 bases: TGTGCCAGCTCCCCGGCCGGGACAGGGTCCTACACCTTC. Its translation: CASSPAGTGSYTF.

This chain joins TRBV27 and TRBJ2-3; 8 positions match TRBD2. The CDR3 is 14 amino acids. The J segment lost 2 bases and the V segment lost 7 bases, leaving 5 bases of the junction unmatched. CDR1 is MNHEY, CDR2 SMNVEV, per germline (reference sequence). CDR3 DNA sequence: TGTGCCAGCACCAGTAGCGGGGTCACAGATACGCAGTATTTT. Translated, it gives CASTSSGVTDTQYF.

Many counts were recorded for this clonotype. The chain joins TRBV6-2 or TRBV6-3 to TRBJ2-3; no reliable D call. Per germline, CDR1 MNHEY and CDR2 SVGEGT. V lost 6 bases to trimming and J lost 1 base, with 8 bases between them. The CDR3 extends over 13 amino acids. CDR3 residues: CASRPTGTDTQYF. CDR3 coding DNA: TGTGCCAGCAGACCCACTGGCACAGATACGCAGTATTTT.

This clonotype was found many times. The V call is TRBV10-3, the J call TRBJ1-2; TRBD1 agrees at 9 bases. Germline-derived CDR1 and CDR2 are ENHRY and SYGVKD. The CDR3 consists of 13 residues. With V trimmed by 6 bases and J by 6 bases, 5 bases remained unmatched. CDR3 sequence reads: CAIRDTGGHGYTF. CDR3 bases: TGTGCCATCAGGGACACAGGGGGCCATGGCTACACCTTC.

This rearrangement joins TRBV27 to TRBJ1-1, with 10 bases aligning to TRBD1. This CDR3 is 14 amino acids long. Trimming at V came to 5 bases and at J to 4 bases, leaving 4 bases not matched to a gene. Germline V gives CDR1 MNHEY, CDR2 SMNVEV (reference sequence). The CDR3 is CASSPDRGVTEAFF. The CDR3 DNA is TGTGCCAGCAGTCCGGACAGGGGGGTCACTGAAGCTTTCTTT.

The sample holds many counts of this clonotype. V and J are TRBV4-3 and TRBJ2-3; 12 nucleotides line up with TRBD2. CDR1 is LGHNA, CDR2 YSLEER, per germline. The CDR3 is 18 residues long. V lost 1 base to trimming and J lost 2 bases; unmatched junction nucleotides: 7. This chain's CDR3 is CASSQVFLAGGHTDTQYF. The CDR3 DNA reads TGCGCCAGCAGCCAAGTATTTCTAGCGGGGGGGCACACAGATACGCAGTATTTT.

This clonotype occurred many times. The CDR3: CASSLSGPEQYF. The CDR3 nucleotides read TGTGCCAGCAGTTTATCGGGGCCCGAGCAGTACTTC. The chain is built from TRBV12-3 or TRBV12-4 and TRBJ2-7, with D possibly being TRBD1 or TRBD2 (5 bases each). Between the trimmed V and J ends, which lost 2 bases and 6 bases, there was a span of 8 bases. This CDR3 spans 12 amino acids.

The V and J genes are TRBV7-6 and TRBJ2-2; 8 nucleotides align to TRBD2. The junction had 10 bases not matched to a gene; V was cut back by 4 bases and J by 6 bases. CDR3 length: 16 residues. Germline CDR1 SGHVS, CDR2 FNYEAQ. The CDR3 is CASSSIAGRQAGELFF. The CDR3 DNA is TGTGCCAGCAGCTCTATAGCGGGGCGGCAGGCCGGGGAGCTGTTTTTT.

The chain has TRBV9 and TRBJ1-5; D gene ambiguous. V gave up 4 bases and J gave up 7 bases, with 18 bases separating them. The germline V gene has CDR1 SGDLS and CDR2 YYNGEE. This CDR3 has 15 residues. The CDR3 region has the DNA TGTGCCAGCAGCCCTTTAGCGGGGATGGGGCAGCCCCAGCATTTT. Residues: CASSPLAGMGQPQHF. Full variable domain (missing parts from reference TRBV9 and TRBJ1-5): DSGVTQTPKHLITATGQRVTLRCSPRSGDLSVYWYQQSLDQGLQFLIQYYNGEERAKGNILERFSAQQFPDLHSELNLSSLELGDSALYFCASSPLAGMGQPQHFGDGTRLSIL.

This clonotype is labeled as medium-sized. The DNA of the CDR3 is TGTGCCAGCAGTTACCGCCCTAGCGGGAGGCTCTCAGATACGCAGTATTTT. Amino acids: CASSYRPSGRLSDTQYF. This chain uses TRBV6-5 with TRBJ2-3; 11 nucleotides align to TRBD2. Germline CDR1 MNHEY, CDR2 SVGAGI. V trimming: 2 bases; J trimming: 4 bases; junction bases outside the gene matches: 8. CDR3 length: 17 residues.

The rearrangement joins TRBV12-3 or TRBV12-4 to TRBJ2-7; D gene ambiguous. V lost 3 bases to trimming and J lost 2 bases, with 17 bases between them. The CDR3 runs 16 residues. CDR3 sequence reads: CASSFTTGGRTYEQYF. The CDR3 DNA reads TGTGCCAGCAGTTTCACCACCGGTGGAAGAACCTACGAGCAGTACTTC.

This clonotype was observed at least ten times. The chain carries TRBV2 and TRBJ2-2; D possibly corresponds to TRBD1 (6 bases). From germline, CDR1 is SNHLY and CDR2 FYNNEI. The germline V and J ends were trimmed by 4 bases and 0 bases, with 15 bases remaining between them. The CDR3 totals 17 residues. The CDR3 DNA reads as TGTGCCAGCAGTGGATCCCCGGGACAAACGAACACCGGGGAGCTGTTTTTT. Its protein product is CASSGSPGQTNTGELFF. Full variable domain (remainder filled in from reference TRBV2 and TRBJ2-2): EPEVTQTPSHQVTQMGQEVILRCVPISNHLYFYWYRQILGQKVEFLVSFYNNEISEKSEIFDDQFSVERPDGSNFTLKIRSTKLEDSAMYFCASSGSPGQTNTGELFFGEGSRLTVL.

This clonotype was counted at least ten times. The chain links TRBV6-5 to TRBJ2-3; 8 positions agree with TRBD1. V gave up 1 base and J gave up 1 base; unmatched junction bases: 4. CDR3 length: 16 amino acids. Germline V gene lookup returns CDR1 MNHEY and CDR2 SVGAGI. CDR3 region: CASSYFGQGGTDTQYF. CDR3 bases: TGTGCCAGCAGTTACTTCGGACAGGGTGGCACAGATACGCAGTATTTT.

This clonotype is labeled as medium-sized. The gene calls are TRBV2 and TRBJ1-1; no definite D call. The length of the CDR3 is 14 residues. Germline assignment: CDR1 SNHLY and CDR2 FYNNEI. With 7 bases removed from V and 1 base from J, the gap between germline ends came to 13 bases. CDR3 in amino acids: CASTRGGRNTEAFF. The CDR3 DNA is TGTGCCAGCACCAGAGGAGGACGGAACACTGAAGCTTTCTTT.

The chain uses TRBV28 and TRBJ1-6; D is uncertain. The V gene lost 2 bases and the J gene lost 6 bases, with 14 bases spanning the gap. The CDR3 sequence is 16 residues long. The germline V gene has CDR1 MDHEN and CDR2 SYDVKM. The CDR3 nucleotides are TGTGCCAGCAGTTTAATGCCGGGGTCTCTTAATTCACCCCTCCACTTT. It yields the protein CASSLMPGSLNSPLHF.